The 18 T cell receptor beta chains listed next were all sequenced from one sample in a study of shared T cell receptors in the human thymus. Measured with immunoSEQ multiplex PCR; TCRdb has only the in-frame clones, and not every one. The sample consists of a few hundred thousand clones, roughly 94% of them appearing once. The specimen sequenced was thymocytes. The receptors derive from a human donor.

V and J are TRBV6-6 and TRBJ2-1, with 8 bases matching TRBD2. CDR1 and CDR2 (germline): MNHNY, SVGAGI (reference sequence). V gave up 8 bases and J gave up 0 bases; unmatched junction bases: 0. The CDR3 runs to 13 residues. CDR3 residues: CASGTSSYNEQFF. For the CDR3, the DNA is TGTGCCAGCGGGACTAGCTCCTACAATGAGCAGTTCTTC.

V and J are TRBV7-8 and TRBJ1-2; D gene uncertain. Germline V gene data show CDR1 as SGHVS and CDR2 as FQNEAQ. The V and J ends lost 0 bases and 1 base respectively, with 6 bases between them. The CDR3 is 14 residues long. CDR3: CASSLAPGNYGYTF. The CDR3 DNA reads as TGTGCCAGCAGCTTAGCACCCGGTAACTATGGCTACACCTTC.

The chain links TRBV29-1 to TRBJ1-2, with 10 bases lining up with TRBD1. Per germline, CDR1 SQVTM and CDR2 ANQGSEA. CDR3 length equals 12 residues. Trimming took 6 bases from V and 8 from J; bases not matched to a gene: 6. CDR3 sequence: CSVGTGAFGYTF. For the CDR3, the DNA is TGCAGCGTCGGGACAGGGGCTTTCGGCTACACCTTC.

The CDR3 reads CASSLSGEEDTEAFF. As DNA, the CDR3 is TGTGCCAGCAGTTTATCGGGGGAAGAAGACACTGAAGCTTTCTTT. The chain carries TRBV27 and TRBJ1-1; possible D gene TRBD1, 5 bases. The germline V and J ends were trimmed by 0 bases and 3 bases, with 11 bases remaining between them. CDR1 and CDR2 from the germline V gene are MNHEY and SMNVEV (reference sequence). The CDR3 consists of 15 residues.

The genes are TRBV28 and TRBJ2-3; 12 positions match TRBD1. Germline CDR1 is MDHEN and CDR2 is SYDVKM. The ends lost 8 bases at V and 0 bases at J; junction bases unmatched: 18. The CDR3 covers 20 residues. In nucleotides, the CDR3 is TGTGCCAGCCGTCAGCCGGGACAGGGGGCGCGGAGTCCGAGCACAGATACGCAGTATTTT. The encoded protein is CASRQPGQGARSPSTDTQYF.

This clone occurred once. The chain is built from TRBV7-2 and TRBJ2-2, with 8 bases aligning to TRBD2. This CDR3 has 16 residues. Germline V gene sequence: CDR1 SGHTA, CDR2 FQGNSA. Trimming cost V 5 bases and J 5 bases; bases outside gene matches: 10. The CDR3 sequence: CASSLRGLGRTGELFF. In DNA form, the CDR3 reads TGTGCCAGCAGCCTTCGGGGACTAGGGCGGACCGGGGAGCTGTTTTTT.

The CDR3 reads CASSLDTQNTTGGLGWGGYTF. The CDR3 nucleotides read TGTGCCAGCAGCTTGGACACCCAGAACACGACAGGGGGACTAGGGTGGGGTGGCTACACCTTC. The chain carries TRBV7-3 and TRBJ1-2; TRBD1 aligns across 9 bases. CDR1 SGHTA and CDR2 FQGTGA come from the germline V gene. This CDR3 comprises 21 residues. The V gene end was trimmed by 3 bases and the J gene end by 7 bases; junction bases not matched to a gene: 27. The full variable domain, completed using reference TRBV7-3 and TRBJ1-2, is GAGVSQTPSNKVTEKGKYVELRCDPISGHTALYWYRQSLGQGPEFLIYFQGTGAADDSGLPNDRFFAVRPEGSVSTLKIQRTERGDSAVYLCASSLDTQNTTGGLGWGGYTFGSGTRLTVV.

V gene TRBV14 combines with J gene TRBJ2-5; tentatively, D is TRBD2 (7 bases). The CDR3 has 14 amino acids. V was pared by 4 bases and J by 5 bases, with 14 bases between. Germline-derived CDR1 and CDR2 are SGHDN and FVKESK. The chain's CDR3 is CASSPGGGGETQYF. The CDR3 DNA is TGTGCCAGCAGCCCCGGAGGGGGAGGGGAGACCCAGTACTTC.

CDR3 coding DNA: TGTGCCAGCATTAAGATAGCGGGGGATCAAGAGACCCAGTACTTC. It encodes CASIKIAGDQETQYF. This chain connects TRBV2 to TRBJ2-5; TRBD2 matches 9 bases. CDR1 and CDR2 (germline): SNHLY, FYNNEI. Trimming removed 7 bases from V and 2 bases from J; junction bases left unmatched: 8. The CDR3 spans 15 residues.

The chain has TRBV9 and TRBJ1-2; D unclear. Germline loops: CDR1 SGDLS, CDR2 YYNGEE. This CDR3 comprises 11 residues. Trimming took off 6 bases at V and 3 bases at J, with 6 bases between the two ends. CDR3 sequence (DNA): TGTGCCAGCAACAGCTACTATGGCTACACCTTC. This sequence encodes CASNSYYGYTF.

The chain employs TRBV11-1 and TRBJ2-3; TRBD1 matches at 7 bases. The CDR3 has 14 residues. The V segment lost 3 bases and the J segment 2 bases; nucleotides outside the gene matches: 2. Germline assignment: CDR1 SGHAT and CDR2 FQDESV (reference sequence). CDR3 coding DNA: TGTGCCAGCAGCTTGGGACAGCCCACAGATACGCAGTATTTT. As protein: CASSLGQPTDTQYF.

Only one count was recorded for this clone. The J gene is TRBJ1-1, the V gene TRBV2; 7 nucleotides agree with TRBD1. Germline CDR1 reads SNHLY; CDR2 reads FYNNEI. CDR3 length: 13 residues. Trimming cost V 6 bases and J 6 bases; bases outside gene matches: 7. DNA of the CDR3: TGTGCCAGCAGGGAGGGACAGCCGGCTGAAGCTTTCTTT. Translating it yields CASREGQPAEAFF.

V usage is TRBV11-3 and J usage is TRBJ2-7; 11 bases are shared with TRBD2. CDR1 is SGHNT and CDR2 is YENEEA in the germline V gene. The CDR3 has 18 residues. The ends lost 0 bases at V and 0 bases at J; junction bases unmatched: 7. The CDR3 sequence: CASSLDSRLAGSSYEQYF. The CDR3 DNA follows: TGTGCCAGCAGCTTAGACTCGCGACTAGCGGGGAGCTCCTACGAGCAGTACTTC.

The chain couples TRBV5-1 to TRBJ1-1, with unresolved D. V shed 0 bases and J shed 3 bases, with 6 bases lying between them. The CDR3 extends over 13 amino acids. Germline values: CDR1 SGHRS, CDR2 YFSETQ. The CDR3 DNA follows: TGCGCCAGCAGCTTGGGGCCGTACACTGAAGCTTTCTTT. The encoded protein is CASSLGPYTEAFF.

CDR3 DNA sequence: TGTGCCAGCAGTTTTTTGGGGGCCGGAGAGACCCAGTACTTC. Protein: CASSFLGAGETQYF. The chain joins TRBV28 to TRBJ2-5; D possibly corresponds to TRBD1 (6 bases). V lost 3 bases to trimming and J lost 4 bases, with 12 bases between them. The CDR3 consists of 14 residues. Germline-derived CDR1 and CDR2 are MDHEN and SYDVKM.

The rearrangement links TRBV18 to TRBJ2-7, with D possibly being TRBD2 (5 bases). This CDR3 is 15 amino acids long. Deletions cut 2 bases from V and 1 base from J, with 12 bases between. CDR1 KGHSH and CDR2 LQKENI come from the germline V gene. CDR3 region: CASSPLAKESYEQYF. CDR3 coding DNA: TGTGCCAGCTCACCATTAGCGAAGGAATCCTACGAGCAGTACTTC.

The CDR3 reads CASSLPGSGSSYNEQFF. CDR3 nucleotide sequence: TGTGCCAGCAGTTTACCCGGGAGCGGGAGCTCCTACAATGAGCAGTTCTTC. The genes are TRBV27 and TRBJ2-1, with 8 positions matching TRBD2. The V gene's germline CDR1 is MNHEY and CDR2 SMNVEV (reference sequence). The CDR3 spans 17 residues. The V gene end was trimmed by 2 bases and the J gene end by 0 bases; junction bases not matched to a gene: 6.

V usage is TRBV25-1 and J usage is TRBJ1-2, with D hard to call. The CDR3 totals 13 residues. The ends were cut back, 8 bases at V and 6 bases at J, with 16 bases in the middle. The germline gives CDR1 MGHDK, CDR2 SYGVNS. The CDR3 DNA reads as TGTGCCAGCCGATCGCGAATAGGTGATGGCTACACCTTC. It encodes CASRSRIGDGYTF.